Detailed here is one T cell receptor (beta chain). The data derive from a study of cytomegalovirus exposure and HLA in healthy donors. This PCR relied on a set of 60 Vbeta primers and 13 Jbeta primers. Measured with immunoSEQ multiplex PCR; TCRdb has only the in-frame clones, and not every one. The repertoire holds 150,000 to 200,000 clones, with 60% to 85% as singletons. The sequence was obtained from a young man in good health and CMV-seronegative. The specimen sequenced was PBMCs.

The CDR3 here is CASSLQGFHEQYF. The CDR3 DNA reads TGCGCCAGCAGCTTACAGGGTTTCCACGAGCAGTACTTC. The rearrangement joins TRBV5-1 to TRBJ2-7, with D perhaps TRBD1 (6 bases). Germline CDR1 SGHRS, CDR2 YFSETQ. This CDR3 contains 13 residues. Trimming took 2 bases from V and 5 from J, leaving 11 bases between them. The variable domain in full, with the rest retrieved from reference TRBV5-1 and TRBJ2-7, is KAGVTQTPRYLIKTRGQQVTLSCSPISGHRSVSWYQQTPGQGLQFLFEYFSETQRNKGNFPGRFSGRQFSNSRSEMNVSTLELGDSALYLCASSLQGFHEQYFGPGTRLTVT.